The clone carrying this TCR beta chain came up a few times. Its specificity is not known. This sample stems from a study of blood T cells in healthy people across ages. Isolation of PBMCs gave at least 7 million cells per sample. Study results and limitations: A strong correlation between TCR beta diversity and naive T cell percentage was seen.

In germline, CDR1 is SGHTA, CDR2 FQGNSA. The CDR3 is made up of 14 amino acids. V dropped 5 bases and J dropped 4 bases, with 13 bases sitting between them. A sample-barcoded 5' primer and a J-beta primer mix were used in a second PCR of roughly 7 to 12 cycles. One entry per CDR3 protein results from TCRdb running MiXCR on the 5' RACE reads. The repertoire holds about 1.8 million distinct CDR3 sequences, with around half as singletons. The chain is built from TRBV7-2 and TRBJ2-3; D might be TRBD2 (6 bases). This receptor was taken from a woman in her thirties or forties in good health. Sequenced material: blood. The CDR3 coding sequence is TGTGCCAGCAGCGGCGGAGGGATCGCAGATACGCAGTATTTT. It translates to CASSGGGIADTQYF.